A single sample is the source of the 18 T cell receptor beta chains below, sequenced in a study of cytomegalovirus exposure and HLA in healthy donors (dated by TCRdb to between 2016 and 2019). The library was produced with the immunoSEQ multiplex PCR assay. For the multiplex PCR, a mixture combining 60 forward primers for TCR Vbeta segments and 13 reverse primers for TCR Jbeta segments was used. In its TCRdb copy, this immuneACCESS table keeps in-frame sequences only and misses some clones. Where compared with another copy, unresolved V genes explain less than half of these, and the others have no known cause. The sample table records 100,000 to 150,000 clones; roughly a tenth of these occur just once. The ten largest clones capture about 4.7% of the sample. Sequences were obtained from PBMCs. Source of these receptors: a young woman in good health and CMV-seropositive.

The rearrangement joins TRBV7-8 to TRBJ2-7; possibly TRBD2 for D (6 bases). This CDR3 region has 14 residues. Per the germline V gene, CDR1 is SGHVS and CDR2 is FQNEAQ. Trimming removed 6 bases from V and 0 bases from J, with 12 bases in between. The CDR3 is CASRRTTNSYEQYF. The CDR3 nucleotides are TGTGCCAGCAGGAGGACTACCAACTCCTACGAGCAGTACTTC.

CDR3 bases: TGTGCCAGCAGTGGTTTGTTGGGTGCGAACAGGCTTAATGAAAAACTGTTTTTT. Residues: CASSGLLGANRLNEKLFF. The chain joins TRBV2 to TRBJ1-4; D perhaps matches TRBD1 (5 bases). Between the trimmed V and J ends, which lost 4 bases and 4 bases, there was a span of 22 bases. Germline V CDR1 and CDR2: SNHLY, FYNNEI. The CDR3 extends over 18 amino acids. Together with reference TRBV2 and TRBJ1-4, the CDR3 gives the full variable domain: EPEVTQTPSHQVTQMGQEVILRCVPISNHLYFYWYRQILGQKVEFLVSFYNNEISEKSEIFDDQFSVERPDGSNFTLKIRSTKLEDSAMYFCASSGLLGANRLNEKLFFGSGTQLSVL.

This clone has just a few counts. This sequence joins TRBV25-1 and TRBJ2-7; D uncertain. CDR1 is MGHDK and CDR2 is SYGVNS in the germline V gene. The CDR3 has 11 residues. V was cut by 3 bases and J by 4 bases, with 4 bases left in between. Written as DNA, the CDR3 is TGTGCCAGCAGTGACAGTTACGAGCAGTACTTC. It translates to CASSDSYEQYF.

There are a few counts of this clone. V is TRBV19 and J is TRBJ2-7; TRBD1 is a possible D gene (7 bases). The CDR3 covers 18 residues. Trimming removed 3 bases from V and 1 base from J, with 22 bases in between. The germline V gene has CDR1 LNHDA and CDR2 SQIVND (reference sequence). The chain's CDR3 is CASSIRGDFLRGSYEQYF. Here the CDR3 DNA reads TGTGCCAGTAGTATCAGGGGGGACTTCTTACGGGGTTCCTACGAGCAGTACTTC.

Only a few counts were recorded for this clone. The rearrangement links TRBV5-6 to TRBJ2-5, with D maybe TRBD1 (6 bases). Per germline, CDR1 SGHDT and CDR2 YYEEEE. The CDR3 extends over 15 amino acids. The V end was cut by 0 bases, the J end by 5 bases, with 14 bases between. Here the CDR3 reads CASSLDGQGWETQYF. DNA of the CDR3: TGTGCCAGCAGCTTGGATGGCCAGGGGTGGGAGACCCAGTACTTC.

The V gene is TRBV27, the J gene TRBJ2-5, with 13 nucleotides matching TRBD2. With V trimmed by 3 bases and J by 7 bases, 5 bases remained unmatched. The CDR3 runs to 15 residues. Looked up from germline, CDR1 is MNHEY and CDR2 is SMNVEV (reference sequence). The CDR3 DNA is TGTGCCAGCAGTTTGGGACTAGCGGGGCCAGGGACCCAGTACTTC. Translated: CASSLGLAGPGTQYF.

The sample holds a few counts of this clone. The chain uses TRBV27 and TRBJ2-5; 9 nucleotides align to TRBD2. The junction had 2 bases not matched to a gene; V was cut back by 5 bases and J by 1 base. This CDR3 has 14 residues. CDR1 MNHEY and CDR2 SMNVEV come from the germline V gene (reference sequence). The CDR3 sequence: CASSTSGLQETQYF. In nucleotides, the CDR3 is TGTGCCAGCAGTACTAGCGGGCTCCAAGAGACCCAGTACTTC.

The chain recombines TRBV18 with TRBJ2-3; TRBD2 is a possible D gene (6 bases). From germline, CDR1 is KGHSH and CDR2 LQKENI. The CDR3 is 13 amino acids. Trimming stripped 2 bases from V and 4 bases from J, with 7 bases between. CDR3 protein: CASSPAGPDTQYF. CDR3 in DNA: TGTGCCAGCTCACCAGCGGGACCAGATACGCAGTATTTT.

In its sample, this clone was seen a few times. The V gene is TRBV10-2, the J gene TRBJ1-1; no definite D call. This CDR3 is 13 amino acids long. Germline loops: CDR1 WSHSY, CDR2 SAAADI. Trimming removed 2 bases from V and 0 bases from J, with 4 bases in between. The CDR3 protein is CASSEQVNTEAFF. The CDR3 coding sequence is TGCGCCAGCAGTGAGCAGGTGAACACTGAAGCTTTCTTT.

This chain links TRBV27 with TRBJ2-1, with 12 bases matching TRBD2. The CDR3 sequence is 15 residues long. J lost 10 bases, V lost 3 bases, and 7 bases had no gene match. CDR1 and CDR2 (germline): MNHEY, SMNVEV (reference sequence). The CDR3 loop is CASSFASSGRAEQFF. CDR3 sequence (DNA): TGTGCCAGCAGTTTTGCGTCTAGCGGGAGGGCCGAGCAGTTCTTC.

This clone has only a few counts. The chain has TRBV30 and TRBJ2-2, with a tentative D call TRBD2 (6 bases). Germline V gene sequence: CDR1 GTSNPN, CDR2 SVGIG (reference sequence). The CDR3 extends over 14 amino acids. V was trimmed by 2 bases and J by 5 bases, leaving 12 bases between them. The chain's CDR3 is CAWSWDSKTGELFF. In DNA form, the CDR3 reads TGTGCCTGGAGTTGGGACTCCAAGACCGGGGAGCTGTTTTTT.

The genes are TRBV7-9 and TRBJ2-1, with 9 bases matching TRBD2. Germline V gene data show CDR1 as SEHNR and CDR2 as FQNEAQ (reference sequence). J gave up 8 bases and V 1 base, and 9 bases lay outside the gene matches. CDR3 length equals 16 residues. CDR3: CASSLGLAGLGHEQFF. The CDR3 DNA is TGTGCCAGCAGCTTAGGGCTAGCGGGATTAGGACATGAGCAGTTCTTC.

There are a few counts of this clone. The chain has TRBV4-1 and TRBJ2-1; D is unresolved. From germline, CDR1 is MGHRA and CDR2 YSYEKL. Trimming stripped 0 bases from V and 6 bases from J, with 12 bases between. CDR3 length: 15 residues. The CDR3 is CASSQDGQVSNEQFF. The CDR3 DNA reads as TGCGCCAGCAGCCAAGATGGCCAGGTTAGCAATGAGCAGTTCTTC.

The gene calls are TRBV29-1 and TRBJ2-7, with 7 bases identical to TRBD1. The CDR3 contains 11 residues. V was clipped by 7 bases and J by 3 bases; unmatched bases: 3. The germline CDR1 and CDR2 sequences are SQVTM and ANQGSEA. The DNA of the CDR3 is TGCAGCGCCAGACAGGGCTACGAGCAGTACTTC. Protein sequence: CSARQGYEQYF.

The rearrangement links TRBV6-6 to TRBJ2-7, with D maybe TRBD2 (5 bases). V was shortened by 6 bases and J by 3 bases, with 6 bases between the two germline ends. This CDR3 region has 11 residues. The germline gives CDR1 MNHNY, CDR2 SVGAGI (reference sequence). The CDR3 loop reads CASSTSYEQYF. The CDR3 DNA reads TGTGCCAGCAGCACTAGCTACGAGCAGTACTTC.

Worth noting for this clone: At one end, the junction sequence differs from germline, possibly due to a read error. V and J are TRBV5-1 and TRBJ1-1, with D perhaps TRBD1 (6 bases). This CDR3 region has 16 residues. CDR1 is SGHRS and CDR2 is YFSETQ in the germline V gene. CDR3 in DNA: TGCGCCGGCAGCTTGGAGGCAGGGGCCTTGAACACTGAAGCTTTCTTT. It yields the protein CAGSLEAGALNTEAFF.

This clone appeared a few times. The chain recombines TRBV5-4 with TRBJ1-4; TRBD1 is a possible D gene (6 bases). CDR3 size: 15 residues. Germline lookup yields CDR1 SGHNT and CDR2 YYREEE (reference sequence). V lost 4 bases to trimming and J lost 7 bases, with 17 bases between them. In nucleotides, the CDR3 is TGTGCCAGCAGCACAGGGACATCCCGGGGTGAAAAACTGTTTTTT. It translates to CASSTGTSRGEKLFF.

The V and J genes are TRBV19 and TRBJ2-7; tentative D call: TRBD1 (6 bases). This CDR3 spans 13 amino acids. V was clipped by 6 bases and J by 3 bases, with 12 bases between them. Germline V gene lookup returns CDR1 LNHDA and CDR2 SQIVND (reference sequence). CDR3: CASSHGTIYEQYF. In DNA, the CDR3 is TGTGCCAGTAGCCACGGGACAATCTACGAGCAGTACTTC.